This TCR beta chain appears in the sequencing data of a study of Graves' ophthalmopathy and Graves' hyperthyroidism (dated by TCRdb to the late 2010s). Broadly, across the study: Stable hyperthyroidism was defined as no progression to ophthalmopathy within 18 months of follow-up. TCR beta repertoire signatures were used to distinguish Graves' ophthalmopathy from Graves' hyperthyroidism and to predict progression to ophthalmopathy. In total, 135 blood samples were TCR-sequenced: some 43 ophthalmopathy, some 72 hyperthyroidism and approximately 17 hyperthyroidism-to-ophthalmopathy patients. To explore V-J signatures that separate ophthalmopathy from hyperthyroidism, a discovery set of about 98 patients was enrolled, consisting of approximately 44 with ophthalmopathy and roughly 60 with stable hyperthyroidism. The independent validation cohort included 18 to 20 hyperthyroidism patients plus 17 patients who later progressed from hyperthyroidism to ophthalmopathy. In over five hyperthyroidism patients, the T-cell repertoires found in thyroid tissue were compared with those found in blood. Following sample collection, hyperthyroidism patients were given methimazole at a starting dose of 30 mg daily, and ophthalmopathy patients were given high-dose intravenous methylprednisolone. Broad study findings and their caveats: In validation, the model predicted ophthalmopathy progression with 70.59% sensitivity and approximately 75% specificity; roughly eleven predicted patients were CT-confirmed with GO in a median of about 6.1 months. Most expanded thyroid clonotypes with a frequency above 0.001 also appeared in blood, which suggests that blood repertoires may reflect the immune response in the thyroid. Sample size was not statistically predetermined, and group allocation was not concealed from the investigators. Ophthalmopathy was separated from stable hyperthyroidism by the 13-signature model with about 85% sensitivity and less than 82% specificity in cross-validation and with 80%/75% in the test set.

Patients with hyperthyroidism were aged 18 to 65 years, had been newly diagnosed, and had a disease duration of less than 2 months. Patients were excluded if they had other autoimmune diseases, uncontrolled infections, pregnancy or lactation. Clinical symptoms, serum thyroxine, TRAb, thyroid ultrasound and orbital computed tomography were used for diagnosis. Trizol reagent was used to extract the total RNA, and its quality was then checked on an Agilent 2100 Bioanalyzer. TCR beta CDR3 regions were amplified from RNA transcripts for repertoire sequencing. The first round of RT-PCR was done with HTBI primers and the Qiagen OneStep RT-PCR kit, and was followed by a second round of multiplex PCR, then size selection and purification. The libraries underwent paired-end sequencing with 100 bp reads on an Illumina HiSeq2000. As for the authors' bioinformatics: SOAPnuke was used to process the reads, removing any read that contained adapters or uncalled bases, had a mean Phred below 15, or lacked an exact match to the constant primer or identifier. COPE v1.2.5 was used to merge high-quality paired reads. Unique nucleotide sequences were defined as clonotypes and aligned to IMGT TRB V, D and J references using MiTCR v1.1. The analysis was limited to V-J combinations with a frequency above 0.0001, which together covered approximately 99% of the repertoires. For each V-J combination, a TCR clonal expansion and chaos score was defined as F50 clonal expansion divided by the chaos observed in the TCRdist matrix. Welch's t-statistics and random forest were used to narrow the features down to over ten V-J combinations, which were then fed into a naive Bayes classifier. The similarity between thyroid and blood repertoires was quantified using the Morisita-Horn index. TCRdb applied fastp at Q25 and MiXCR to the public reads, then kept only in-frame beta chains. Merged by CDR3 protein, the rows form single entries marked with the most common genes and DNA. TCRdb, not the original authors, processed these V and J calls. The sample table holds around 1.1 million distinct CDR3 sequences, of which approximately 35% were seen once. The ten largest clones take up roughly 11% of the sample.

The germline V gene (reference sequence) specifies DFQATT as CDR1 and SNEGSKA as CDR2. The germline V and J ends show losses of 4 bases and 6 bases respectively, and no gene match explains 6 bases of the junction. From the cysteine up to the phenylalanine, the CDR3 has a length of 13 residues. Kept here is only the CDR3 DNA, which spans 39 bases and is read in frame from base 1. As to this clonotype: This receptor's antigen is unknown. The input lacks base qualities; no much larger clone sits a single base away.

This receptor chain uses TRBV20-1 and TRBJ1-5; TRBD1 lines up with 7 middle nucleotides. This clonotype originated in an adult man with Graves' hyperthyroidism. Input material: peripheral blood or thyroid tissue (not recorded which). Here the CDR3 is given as CSATDRDPQPQHF. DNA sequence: TGCAGTGCTACAGACAGGGACCCTCAGCCCCAGCATTTT.